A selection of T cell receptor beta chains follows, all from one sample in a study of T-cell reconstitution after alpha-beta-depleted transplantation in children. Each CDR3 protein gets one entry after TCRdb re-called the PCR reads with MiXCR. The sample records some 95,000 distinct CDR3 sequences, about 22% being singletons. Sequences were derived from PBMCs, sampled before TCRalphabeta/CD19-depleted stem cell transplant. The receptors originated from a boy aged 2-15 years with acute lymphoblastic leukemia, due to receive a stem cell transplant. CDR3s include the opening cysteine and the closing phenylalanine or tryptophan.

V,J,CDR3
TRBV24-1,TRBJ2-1,CATSRSSKSVEQFF
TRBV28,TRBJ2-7,CASNQDSYEQYF
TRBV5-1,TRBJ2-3,CASSLVQLRTDTQYF
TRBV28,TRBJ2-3,CASSPGLADTTDTQYF
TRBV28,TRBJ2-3,CASSIRFPQSTDTQYF
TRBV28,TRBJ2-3,CASDDRNTDTQYF
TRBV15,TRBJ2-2,CATREGLAGTGELFF
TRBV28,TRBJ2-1,CAVGHGSDGTSRNEQFF
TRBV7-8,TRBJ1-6,CASSFSGRGNSPLHF
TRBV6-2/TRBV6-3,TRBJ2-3,CASSYLTGTGGATDTQYF
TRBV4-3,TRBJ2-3,CASSQEGDTDTQYF
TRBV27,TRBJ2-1,CASSFGTGHNEQFF
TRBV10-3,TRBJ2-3,CAISEGSLRRDTQYF
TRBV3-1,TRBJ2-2,CASSAAEGQAGELFF
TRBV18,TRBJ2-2,CASSRPGELFF
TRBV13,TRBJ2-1,CASIRLAEAYNEQFF
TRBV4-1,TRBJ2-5,CASSQGRAPAGTQYF
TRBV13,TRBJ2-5,CASSRTSGRALQETQYF
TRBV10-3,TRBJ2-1,CAIRTLAGGPEQFF
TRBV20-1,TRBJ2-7,CSATTSGYPKGYF
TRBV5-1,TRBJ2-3,CASSLGAGSTDTQYF
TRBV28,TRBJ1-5,CASSFVGNQPQHF
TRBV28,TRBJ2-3,CASSPTPGVADTQYF
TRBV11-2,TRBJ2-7,CASSRGGAYEQYF
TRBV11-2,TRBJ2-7,CASSLSAGFWGDAYEQYF
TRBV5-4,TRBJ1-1,CASSLGQGARGNTEAFF
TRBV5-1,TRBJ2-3,CASSFPGQGAGTDTQYF
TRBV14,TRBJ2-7,CASSRWDGTYEQYF
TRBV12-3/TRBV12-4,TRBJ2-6,CASSFGVSGDSGANVLTF
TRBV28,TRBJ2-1,CASSYTGGQFF
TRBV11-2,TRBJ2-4,CASSLQSGGAGSKNIQYF
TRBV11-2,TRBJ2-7,CASSADSSSYEQYF
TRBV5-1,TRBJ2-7,CASSFGPGELAYEQYF
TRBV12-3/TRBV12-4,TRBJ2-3,CASRLDRRPTDTQYF
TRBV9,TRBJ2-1,CASSAASGGALNEQFF
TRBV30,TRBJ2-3,CAWSVGAETDTQYF
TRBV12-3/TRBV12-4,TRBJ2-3,CASSFSGGRDRDTQYF
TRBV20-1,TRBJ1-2,CSANHQGNYGYTF
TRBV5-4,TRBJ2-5,CASSSISGGGETQYF
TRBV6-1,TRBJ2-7,CASSPDLRGREQYF
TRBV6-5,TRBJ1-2,CASSWVSGLGYTF
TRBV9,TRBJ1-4,CASSVEAGRTNEKLFF
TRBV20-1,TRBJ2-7,CSARGGLTTYEQYF
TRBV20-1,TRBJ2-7,CSVWGQGTGGIYEQYF
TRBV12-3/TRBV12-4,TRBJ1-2,CASSGDGWSYGYTF
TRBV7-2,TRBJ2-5,CASSIWGGGREETQYF
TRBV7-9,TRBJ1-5,CASSLELPNQPQHF
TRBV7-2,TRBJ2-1,CASSKGLGRNEQFF
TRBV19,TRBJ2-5,CASSIARDETQYF